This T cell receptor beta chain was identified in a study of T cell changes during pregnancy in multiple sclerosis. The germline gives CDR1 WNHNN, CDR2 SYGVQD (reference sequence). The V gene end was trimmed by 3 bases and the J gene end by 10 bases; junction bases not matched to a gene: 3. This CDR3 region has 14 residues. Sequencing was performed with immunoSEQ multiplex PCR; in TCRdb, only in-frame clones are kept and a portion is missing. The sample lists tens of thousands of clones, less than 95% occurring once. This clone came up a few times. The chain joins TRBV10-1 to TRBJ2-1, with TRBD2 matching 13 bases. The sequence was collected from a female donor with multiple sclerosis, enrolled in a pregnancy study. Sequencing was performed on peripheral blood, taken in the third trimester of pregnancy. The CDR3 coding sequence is TGCGCCAGCAGTGACGGACTAGCGGGAGTCGAGCAGTTCTTC. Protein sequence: CASSDGLAGVEQFF.